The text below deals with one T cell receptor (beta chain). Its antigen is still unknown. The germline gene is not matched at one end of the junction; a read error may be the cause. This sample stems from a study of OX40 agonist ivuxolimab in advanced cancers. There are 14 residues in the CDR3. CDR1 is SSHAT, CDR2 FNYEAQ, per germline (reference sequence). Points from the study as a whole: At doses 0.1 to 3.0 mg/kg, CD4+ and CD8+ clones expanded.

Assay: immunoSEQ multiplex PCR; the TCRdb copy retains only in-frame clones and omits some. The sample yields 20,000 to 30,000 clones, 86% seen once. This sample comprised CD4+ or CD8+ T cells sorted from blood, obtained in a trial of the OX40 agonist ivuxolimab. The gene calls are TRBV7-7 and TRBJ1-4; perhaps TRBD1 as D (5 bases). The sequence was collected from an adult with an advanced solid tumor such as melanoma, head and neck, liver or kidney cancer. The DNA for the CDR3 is TGTGCTAGCAGCGAGGGACCGTTTAATGAAAAACTGTTTTTT. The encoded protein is CASSEGPFNEKLFF. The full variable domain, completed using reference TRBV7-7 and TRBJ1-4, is GAGVSQSPRYKVTKRGQDVTLRCDPISSHATLYWYQQALGQGPEFLTYFNYEAQPDKSGLPSDRFSAERPEGSISTLTIQRTEQRDSAMYRCASSEGPFNEKLFFGSGTQLSVL.